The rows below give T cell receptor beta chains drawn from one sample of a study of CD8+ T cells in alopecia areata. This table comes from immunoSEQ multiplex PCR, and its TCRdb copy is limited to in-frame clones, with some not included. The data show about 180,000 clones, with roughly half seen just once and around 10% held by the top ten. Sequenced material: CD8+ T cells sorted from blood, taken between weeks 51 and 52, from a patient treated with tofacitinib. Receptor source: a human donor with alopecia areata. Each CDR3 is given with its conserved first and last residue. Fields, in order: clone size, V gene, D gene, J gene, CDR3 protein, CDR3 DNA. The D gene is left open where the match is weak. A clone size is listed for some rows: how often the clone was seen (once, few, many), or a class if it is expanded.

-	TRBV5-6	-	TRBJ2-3	CASSLVPDTQYF	TGTGCCAGCAGCTTGGTTCCAGATACGCAGTATTTT
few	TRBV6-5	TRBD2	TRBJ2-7	CASSYSSGGAYEQYF	TGTGCCAGCAGTTACTCTAGCGGGGGGGCCTACGAGCAGTACTTC
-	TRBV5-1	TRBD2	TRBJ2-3	CASSLAGRGPDTQYF	TGCGCCAGCAGCTTGGCGGGGAGGGGTCCAGATACGCAGTATTTT
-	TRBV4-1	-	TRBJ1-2	CASSQGAVSYTF	TGCGCCAGCAGCCAAGGAGCTGTGAGCTACACCTTC
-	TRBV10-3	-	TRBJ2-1	CAISEGRSNSYNEQFF	TGTGCCATCAGTGAGGGCAGGTCTAATTCCTACAATGAGCAGTTCTTC
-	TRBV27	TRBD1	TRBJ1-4	CASSPQAGGEKLFF	TGTGCCAGCAGTCCCCAGGCAGGGGGTGAAAAACTGTTTTTT
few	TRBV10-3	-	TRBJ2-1	CAISEIGDEQFF	TGTGCCATCAGTGAGATAGGCGATGAGCAGTTCTTC
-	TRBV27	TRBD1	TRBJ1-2	CASGPGGGYTF	TGTGCCAGCGGCCCAGGGGGGGGCTACACCTTC
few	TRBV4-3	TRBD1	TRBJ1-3	CASSQEQGNTIYF	TGCGCCAGCAGCCAAGAACAGGGGAACACCATATATTTT
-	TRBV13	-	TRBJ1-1	CASSLGGTVMNTEAFF	TGTGCCAGCAGCTTAGGCGGGACGGTCATGAACACTGAAGCTTTCTTT
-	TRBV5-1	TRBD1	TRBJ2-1	CASSTGQGSYNEQFF	TGCGCCAGCAGCACGGGACAGGGATCCTACAATGAGCAGTTCTTC
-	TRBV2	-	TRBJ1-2	CASSPSPASLYGYTF	TGTGCCAGCAGTCCCTCGCCGGCCAGCCTCTATGGCTACACCTTC
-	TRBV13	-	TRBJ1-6	CASSQIGGSPLHF	TGTGCCAGCAGCCAGATCGGTGGTTCACCCCTCCACTTT
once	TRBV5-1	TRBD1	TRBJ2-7	CASSGGTGSSEQYF	TGCGCCAGCAGCGGCGGGACAGGGTCCTCCGAGCAGTACTTC
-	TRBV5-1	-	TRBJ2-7	CASSPSPKTYEQYF	TGCGCCAGCAGCCCCAGCCCTAAGACCTACGAGCAGTACTTC
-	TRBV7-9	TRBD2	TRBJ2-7	CASSSFSGGRKSYEQYF	TGTGCCAGCAGCTCGTTCTCAGGCGGGAGGAAAAGCTACGAGCAGTACTTC
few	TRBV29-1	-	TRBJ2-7	CSVEGSGETPYEQYF	TGCAGCGTTGAAGGATCGGGGGAAACTCCCTACGAGCAGTACTTC
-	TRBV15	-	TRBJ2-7	CATNDGNEQYF	TGTGCCACCAATGATGGGAACGAGCAGTACTTC
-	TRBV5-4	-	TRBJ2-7	CASSLPDLGEQYF	TGTGCCAGCAGCTTGCCCGACTTAGGCGAGCAGTACTTC
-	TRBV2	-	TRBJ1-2	CASSPQPSAYGYTF	TGTGCCAGCAGCCCCCAGCCCAGCGCTTATGGCTACACCTTC
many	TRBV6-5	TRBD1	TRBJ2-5	CASRETGMAAQYF	TGTGCCAGCAGGGAGACAGGGATGGCGGCCCAGTACTTC
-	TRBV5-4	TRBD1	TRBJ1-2	CASSPDRGNYGYTF	TGTGCCAGCAGCCCGGACAGGGGAAACTATGGCTACACCTTC
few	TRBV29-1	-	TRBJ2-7	CSVESGAGGYEQYF	TGCAGCGTTGAGTCGGGGGCAGGTGGGTACGAGCAGTACTTC
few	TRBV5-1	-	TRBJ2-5	CASSLGDFQETQYF	TGCGCCAGCAGCTTAGGGGATTTCCAAGAGACCCAGTACTTC
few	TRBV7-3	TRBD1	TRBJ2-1	CASSPRQGTYNEQFF	TGTGCCAGCAGCCCTAGACAGGGGACCTACAATGAGCAGTTCTTC
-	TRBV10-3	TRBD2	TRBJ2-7	CASSENSAGGSEQYF	TGTGCCAGCAGTGAAAATTCAGCGGGGGGATCCGAGCAGTACTTC
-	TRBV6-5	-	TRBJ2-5	CASSYGGGDKTQYF	TGTGCCAGCAGTTACGGAGGAGGGGATAAGACCCAGTACTTC
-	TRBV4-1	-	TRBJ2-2	CASSQIGGVTGELFF	TGCGCCAGCAGCCAGATCGGAGGGGTCACCGGGGAGCTGTTTTTT
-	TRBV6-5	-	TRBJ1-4	CASSTDSGNEKLFF	TGTGCCAGCAGTACAGACAGCGGGAATGAAAAACTGTTTTTT
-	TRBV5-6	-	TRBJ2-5	CASSLGEGETQYF	TGTGCCAGCAGCTTGGGTGAGGGAGAGACCCAGTACTTC
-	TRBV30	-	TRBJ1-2	CAWKGDDYGYTF	TGTGCCTGGAAGGGGGACGACTATGGCTACACCTTC
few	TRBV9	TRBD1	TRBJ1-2	CASSYQGATDYGYTF	TGTGCCAGCAGCTACCAGGGGGCGACGGACTATGGCTACACCTTC
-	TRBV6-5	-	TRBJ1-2	CASSYSVGHKSYGYTF	TGTGCCAGCAGTTACTCGGTGGGGCACAAGTCCTATGGCTACACCTTC
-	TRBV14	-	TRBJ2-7	CASSQGTTGGTLSYEQYF	TGTGCCAGCAGCCAAGGAACCACCGGGGGTACCCTCTCCTACGAGCAGTACTTC
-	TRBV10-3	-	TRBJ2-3	CAIRDPGSSTDTQYF	TGTGCCATCAGGGACCCGGGCTCTAGCACAGATACGCAGTATTTT
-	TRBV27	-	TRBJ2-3	CASSFNPDTQYF	TGTGCCAGCAGTTTTAATCCAGATACGCAGTATTTT
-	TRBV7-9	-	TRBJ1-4	CASRAGTEKLFF	TGTGCCAGCAGGGCGGGGACTGAAAAACTGTTTTTT
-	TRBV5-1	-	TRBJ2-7	CASSLRGSYEQYF	TGCGCCAGCAGCTTGAGGGGGAGCTACGAGCAGTACTTC
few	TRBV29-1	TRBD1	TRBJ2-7	CSVVGTGGYEQYF	TGCAGCGTTGTGGGGACAGGGGGCTACGAGCAGTACTTC
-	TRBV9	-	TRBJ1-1	CASSAGGTEAFF	TGTGCCAGCAGTGCGGGCGGCACTGAAGCTTTCTTT
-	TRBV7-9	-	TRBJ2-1	CASSPLSGPAYNEQFF	TGTGCCAGCAGCCCCCTGTCGGGACCTGCCTACAATGAGCAGTTCTTC
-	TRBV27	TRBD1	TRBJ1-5	CASSPIGGGNQPQHF	TGTGCCAGCAGCCCCATAGGGGGCGGCAATCAGCCCCAGCATTTT